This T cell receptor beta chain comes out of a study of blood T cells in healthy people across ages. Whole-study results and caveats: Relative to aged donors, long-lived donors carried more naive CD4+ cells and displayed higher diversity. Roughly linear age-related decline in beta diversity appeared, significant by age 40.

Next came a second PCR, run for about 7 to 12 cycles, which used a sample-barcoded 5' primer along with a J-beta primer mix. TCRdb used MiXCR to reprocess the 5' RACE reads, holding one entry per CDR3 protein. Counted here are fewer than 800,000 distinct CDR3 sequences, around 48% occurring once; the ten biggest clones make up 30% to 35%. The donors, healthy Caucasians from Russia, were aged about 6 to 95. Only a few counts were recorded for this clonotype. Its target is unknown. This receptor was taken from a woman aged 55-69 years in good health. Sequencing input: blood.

In nucleotides, the CDR3 is TGTGCCATCAGTGGGAACGTACTCCAAGAGACCCAGTACTTC. Translated: CAISGNVLQETQYF. The chain combines TRBV10-3 with TRBJ2-5, with D uncertain. Germline assignment: CDR1 ENHRY and CDR2 SYGVKD. The CDR3 totals 14 residues. The V gene lost 4 bases and the J gene lost 1 base, with 10 bases spanning the gap.